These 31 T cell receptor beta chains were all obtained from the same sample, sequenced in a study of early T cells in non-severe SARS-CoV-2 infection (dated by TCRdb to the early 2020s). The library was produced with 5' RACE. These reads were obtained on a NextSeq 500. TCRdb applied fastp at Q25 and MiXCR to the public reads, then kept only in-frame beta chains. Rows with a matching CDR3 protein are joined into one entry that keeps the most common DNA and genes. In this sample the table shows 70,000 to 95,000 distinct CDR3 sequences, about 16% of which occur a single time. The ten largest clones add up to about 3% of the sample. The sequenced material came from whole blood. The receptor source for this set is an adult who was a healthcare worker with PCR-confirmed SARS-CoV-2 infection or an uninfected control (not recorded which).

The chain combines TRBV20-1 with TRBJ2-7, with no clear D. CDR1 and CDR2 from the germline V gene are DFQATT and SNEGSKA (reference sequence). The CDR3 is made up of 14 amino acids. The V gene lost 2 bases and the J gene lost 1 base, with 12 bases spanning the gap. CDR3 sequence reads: CSARSRKKSYEQYF. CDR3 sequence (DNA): TGCAGTGCTAGATCACGAAAAAAGTCCTACGAGCAGTACTTC.

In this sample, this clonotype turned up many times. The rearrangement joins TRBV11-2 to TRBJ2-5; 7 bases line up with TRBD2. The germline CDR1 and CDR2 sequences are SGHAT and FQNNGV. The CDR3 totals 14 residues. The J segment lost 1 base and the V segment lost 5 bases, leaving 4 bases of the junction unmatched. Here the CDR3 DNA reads TGTGCCAGCAGCCCCGGGACTACCCAAGAGACCCAGTACTTC. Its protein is CASSPGTTQETQYF. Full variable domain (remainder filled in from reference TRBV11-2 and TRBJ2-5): EAGVAQSPRYKIIEKRQSVAFWCNPISGHATLYWYQQILGQGPKLLIQFQNNGVVDDSQLPKDRFSAERLKGVDSTLKIQPAKLEDSAVYLCASSPGTTQETQYFGPGTRLLVL.

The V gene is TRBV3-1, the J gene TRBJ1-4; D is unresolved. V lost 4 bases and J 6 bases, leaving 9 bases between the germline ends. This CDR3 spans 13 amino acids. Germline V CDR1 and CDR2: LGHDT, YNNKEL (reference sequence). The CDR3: CASSLPEDEKLFF. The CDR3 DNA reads TGTGCCAGCAGCCTCCCGGAAGATGAAAAACTGTTTTTT.

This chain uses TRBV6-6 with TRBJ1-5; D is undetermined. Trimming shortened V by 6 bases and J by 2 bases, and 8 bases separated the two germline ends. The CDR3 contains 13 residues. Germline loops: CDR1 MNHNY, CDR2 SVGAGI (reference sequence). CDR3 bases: TGTGCCAGCAGGTCTGCAGGCAATCAGCCCCAGCATTTT. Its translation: CASRSAGNQPQHF.

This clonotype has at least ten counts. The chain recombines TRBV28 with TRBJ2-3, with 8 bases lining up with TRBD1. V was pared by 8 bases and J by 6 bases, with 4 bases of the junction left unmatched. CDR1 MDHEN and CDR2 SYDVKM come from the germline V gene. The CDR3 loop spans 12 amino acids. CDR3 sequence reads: CASPRTGDTQYF. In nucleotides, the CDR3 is TGTGCCAGCCCCCGGACAGGGGATACGCAGTATTTT.

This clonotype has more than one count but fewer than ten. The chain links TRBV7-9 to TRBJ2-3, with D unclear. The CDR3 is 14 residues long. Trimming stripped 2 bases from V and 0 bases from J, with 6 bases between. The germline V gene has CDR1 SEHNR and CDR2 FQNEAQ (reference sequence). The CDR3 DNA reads TGTGCCAGCAGCTTATTCGCCAGCACAGATACGCAGTATTTT. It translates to CASSLFASTDTQYF.

The CDR3 reads CSARDRTQSYEQYF. DNA for the CDR3: TGCAGTGCTAGAGACCGGACTCAATCCTACGAGCAGTACTTC. The genes are TRBV20-1 and TRBJ2-7, with D possibly matching TRBD2 (5 bases). V gave up 0 bases and J gave up 1 base, with 10 bases separating them. This CDR3 spans 14 amino acids. Germline CDR1 and CDR2: DFQATT and SNEGSKA (reference sequence).

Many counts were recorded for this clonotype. The CDR3 spells CASSFWATGLQETQYF. Written as DNA, the CDR3 is TGTGCCAGCAGCTTCTGGGCGACAGGACTCCAAGAGACCCAGTACTTC. V gene TRBV5-6 combines with J gene TRBJ2-5; weak D call: TRBD1 (6 bases). Per germline, CDR1 SGHDT and CDR2 YYEEEE. Trimming took 2 bases from V and 1 from J, leaving 15 bases between them. The CDR3 loop spans 16 amino acids. The complete variable domain, with remaining parts taken from reference TRBV5-6 and TRBJ2-5, reads DAGVTQSPTHLIKTRGQQVTLRCSPKSGHDTVSWYQQALGQGPQFIFQYYEEEERQRGNFPDRFSGHQFPNYSSELNVNALLLGDSALYLCASSFWATGLQETQYFGPGTRLLVL.

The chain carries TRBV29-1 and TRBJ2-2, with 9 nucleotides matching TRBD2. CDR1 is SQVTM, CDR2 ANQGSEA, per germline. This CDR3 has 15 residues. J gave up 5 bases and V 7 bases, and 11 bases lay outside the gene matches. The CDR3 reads CSARWRGGETGELFF. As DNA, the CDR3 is TGCAGCGCCAGGTGGCGGGGGGGAGAAACCGGGGAGCTGTTTTTT.

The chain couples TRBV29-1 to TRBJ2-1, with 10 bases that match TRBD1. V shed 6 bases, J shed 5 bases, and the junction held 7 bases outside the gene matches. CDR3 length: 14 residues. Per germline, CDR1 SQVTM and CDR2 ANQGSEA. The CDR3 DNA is TGCAGCGTCGGGACAGGGGCCGGGCACAATGAGCAGTTCTTC. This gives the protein CSVGTGAGHNEQFF.

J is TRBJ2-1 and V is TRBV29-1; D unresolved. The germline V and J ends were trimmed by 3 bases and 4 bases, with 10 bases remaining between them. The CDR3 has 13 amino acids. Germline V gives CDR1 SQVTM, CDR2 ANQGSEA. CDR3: CSVDIGSYNEQFF. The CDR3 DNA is TGCAGCGTTGATATAGGCAGTTACAATGAGCAGTTCTTC.

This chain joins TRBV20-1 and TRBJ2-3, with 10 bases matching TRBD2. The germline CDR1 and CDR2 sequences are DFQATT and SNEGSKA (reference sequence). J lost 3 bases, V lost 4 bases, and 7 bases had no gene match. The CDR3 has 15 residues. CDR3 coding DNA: TGCAGTGCTACTTCCCAGCGGGAGGGAACAGATACGCAGTATTTT. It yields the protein CSATSQREGTDTQYF.

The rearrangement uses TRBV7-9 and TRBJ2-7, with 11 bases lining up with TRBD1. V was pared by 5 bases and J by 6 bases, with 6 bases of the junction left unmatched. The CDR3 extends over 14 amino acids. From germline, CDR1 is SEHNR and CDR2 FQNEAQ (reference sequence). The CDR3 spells CASSPGQGEVEQYF. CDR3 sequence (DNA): TGTGCCAGCAGCCCGGGACAGGGGGAGGTCGAGCAGTACTTC.

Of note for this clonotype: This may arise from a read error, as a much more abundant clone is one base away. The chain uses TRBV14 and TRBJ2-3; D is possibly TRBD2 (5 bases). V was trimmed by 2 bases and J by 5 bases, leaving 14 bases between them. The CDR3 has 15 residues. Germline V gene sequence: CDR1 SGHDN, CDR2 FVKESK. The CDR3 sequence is CASSQRTGVEDTQYF. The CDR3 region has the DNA TGTGCCAGCAGCCAAAGAACCGGGGTAGAAGATACGCAGTATTTT.

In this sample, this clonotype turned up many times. DNA for the CDR3: TGTGCCAGCAGCTTGAAAGGGACAGGGGGAAGCAATCAGCCCCAGCATTTT. It specifies CASSLKGTGGSNQPQHF. V is TRBV12-3 or TRBV12-4 and J is TRBJ1-5, with 11 positions matching TRBD1. V shed 6 bases, J shed 1 base, and the junction held 8 bases outside the gene matches. CDR3 length: 17 residues.

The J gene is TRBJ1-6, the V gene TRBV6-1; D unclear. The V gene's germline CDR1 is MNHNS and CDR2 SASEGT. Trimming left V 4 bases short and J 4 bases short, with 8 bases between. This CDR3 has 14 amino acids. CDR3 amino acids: CASSAGLYNSPLHF. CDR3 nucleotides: TGTGCCAGCAGTGCGGGCCTTTATAATTCACCCCTCCACTTT.

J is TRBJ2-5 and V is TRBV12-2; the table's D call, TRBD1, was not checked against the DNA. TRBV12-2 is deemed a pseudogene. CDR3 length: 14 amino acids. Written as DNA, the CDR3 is TGTGCAAGTCGCACAGTGGGCCACCAAGAGACCCAGTACTTC. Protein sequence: CASRTVGHQETQYF.

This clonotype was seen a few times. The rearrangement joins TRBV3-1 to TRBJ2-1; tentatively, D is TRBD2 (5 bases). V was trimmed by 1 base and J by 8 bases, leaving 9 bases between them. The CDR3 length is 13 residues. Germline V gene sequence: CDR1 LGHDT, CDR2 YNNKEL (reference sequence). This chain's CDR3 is CASSQAEEDEQFF. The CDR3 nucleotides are TGTGCCAGCAGCCAAGCGGAGGAGGATGAGCAGTTCTTC.

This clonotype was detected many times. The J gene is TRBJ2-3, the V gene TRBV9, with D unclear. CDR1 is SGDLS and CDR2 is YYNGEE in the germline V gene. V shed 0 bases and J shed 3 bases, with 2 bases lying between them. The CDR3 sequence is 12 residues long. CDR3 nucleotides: TGTGCCAGCAGCGTAGGGACAGATACGCAGTATTTT. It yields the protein CASSVGTDTQYF. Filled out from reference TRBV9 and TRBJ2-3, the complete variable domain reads DSGVTQTPKHLITATGQRVTLRCSPRSGDLSVYWYQQSLDQGLQFLIQYYNGEERAKGNILERFSAQQFPDLHSELNLSSLELGDSALYFCASSVGTDTQYFGPGTRLTVL.

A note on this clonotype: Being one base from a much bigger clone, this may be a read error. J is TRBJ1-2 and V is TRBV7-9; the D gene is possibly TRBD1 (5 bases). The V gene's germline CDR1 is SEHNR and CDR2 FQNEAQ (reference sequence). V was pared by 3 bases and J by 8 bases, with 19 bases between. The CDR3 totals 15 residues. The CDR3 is CASSFGAAPSSGYTF. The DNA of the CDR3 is TGTGCCAGCAGCTTTGGGGCAGCACCCTCGTCCGGCTACACCTTC.

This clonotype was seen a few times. The CDR3 here is CASSLGAATAVTDTQYF. CDR3 nucleotide sequence: TGTGCCAGCAGCTTAGGTGCGGCAACTGCCGTCACAGATACGCAGTATTTT. The V gene is TRBV7-9, the J gene TRBJ2-3; D is ambiguous. CDR1 and CDR2 (germline): SEHNR, FQNEAQ (reference sequence). V was cut by 1 base and J by 2 bases, with 16 bases left in between. CDR3 length equals 17 residues.

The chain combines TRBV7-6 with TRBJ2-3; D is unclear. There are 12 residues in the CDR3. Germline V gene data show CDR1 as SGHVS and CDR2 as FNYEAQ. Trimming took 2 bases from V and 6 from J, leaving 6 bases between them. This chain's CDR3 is CASSLTRDTQYF. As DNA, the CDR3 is TGTGCCAGCAGCTTAACACGTGATACGCAGTATTTT.

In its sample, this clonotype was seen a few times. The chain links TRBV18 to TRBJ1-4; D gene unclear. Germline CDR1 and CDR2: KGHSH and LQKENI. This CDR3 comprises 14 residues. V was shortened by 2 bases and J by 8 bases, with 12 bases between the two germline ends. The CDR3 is CASSPNLGGEKLFF. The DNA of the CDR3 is TGTGCCAGCTCACCAAATCTGGGCGGAGAAAAACTGTTTTTT.

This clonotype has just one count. The DNA of the CDR3 is TGTGCCAGCAGTGCTGGAACAGTTGGAAACACCATATATTTT. It encodes CASSAGTVGNTIYF. The rearrangement links TRBV2 to TRBJ1-3; D gene uncertain. From germline, CDR1 is SNHLY and CDR2 FYNNEI. This CDR3 has 14 amino acids. The germline V and J ends were trimmed by 4 bases and 3 bases, with 10 bases remaining between them. Full variable domain (missing parts from reference TRBV2 and TRBJ1-3): EPEVTQTPSHQVTQMGQEVILRCVPISNHLYFYWYRQILGQKVEFLVSFYNNEISEKSEIFDDQFSVERPDGSNFTLKIRSTKLEDSAMYFCASSAGTVGNTIYFGEGSWLTVV.

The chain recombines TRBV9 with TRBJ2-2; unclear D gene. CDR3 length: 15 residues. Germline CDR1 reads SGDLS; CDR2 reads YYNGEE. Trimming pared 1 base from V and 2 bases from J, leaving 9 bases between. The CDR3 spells CASSVKAANTGELFF. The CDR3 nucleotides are TGTGCCAGCAGCGTAAAGGCTGCAAACACCGGGGAGCTGTTTTTT.

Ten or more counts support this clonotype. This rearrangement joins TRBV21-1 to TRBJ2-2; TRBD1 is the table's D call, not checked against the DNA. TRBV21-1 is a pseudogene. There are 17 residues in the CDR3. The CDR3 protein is CASSKIEARGSTGELFF. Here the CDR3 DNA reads TGTGCCAGCAGCAAAATTGAGGCTAGGGGAAGTACCGGGGAGCTGTTTTTT.

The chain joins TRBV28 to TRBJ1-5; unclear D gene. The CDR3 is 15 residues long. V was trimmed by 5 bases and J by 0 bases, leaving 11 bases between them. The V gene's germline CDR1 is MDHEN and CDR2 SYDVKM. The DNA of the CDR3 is TGTGCCAGCAGTCAGGACGGGAATAGCAATCAGCCCCAGCATTTT. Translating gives CASSQDGNSNQPQHF.

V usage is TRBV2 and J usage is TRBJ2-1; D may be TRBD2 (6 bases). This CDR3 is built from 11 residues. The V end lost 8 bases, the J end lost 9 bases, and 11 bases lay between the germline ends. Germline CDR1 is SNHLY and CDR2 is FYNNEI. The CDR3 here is CASLATGEQFF. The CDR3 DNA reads TGTGCCAGCCTAGCGACGGGTGAGCAGTTCTTC.

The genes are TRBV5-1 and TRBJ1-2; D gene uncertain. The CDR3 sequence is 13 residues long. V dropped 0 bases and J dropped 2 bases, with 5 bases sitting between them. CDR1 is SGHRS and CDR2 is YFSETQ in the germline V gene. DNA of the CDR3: TGCGCCAGCAGCTTGGACGGAAACTATGGCTACACCTTC. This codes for CASSLDGNYGYTF.

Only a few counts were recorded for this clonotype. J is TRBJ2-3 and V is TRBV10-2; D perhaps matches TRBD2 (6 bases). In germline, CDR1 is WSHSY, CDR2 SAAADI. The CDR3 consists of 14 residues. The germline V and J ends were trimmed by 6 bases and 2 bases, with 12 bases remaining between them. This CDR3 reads CASRLAVVTDTQYF. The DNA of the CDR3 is TGCGCCAGCAGGTTAGCGGTTGTCACAGATACGCAGTATTTT.

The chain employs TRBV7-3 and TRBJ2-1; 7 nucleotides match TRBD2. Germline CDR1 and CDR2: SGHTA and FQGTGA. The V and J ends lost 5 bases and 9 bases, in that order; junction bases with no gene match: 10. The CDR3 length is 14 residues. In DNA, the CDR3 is TGTGCCAGCAGCCCCGGACTAGGTTTTGGTGAGCAGTTCTTC. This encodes CASSPGLGFGEQFF.